The present entry profiles one T cell receptor (beta chain) with its context. Its antigen is still unknown. This sample is drawn from a study of Ad26.COV2.S vaccination and SARS-CoV-2 variants. This CDR3 spans 16 amino acids. Germline-derived CDR1 and CDR2 are LNHDA and SQIVND (reference sequence). Germline trimming cut 5 bases from V and 8 bases from J; bases unmatched to any gene: 13. The treatment denotes: roughly 19 received Ad26.COV2.S at low or high dose, single or two shots; 5 received placebo; per-sample allocation not given. At day 63 after the first vaccine or placebo injection, samples were drawn. Method: immunoSEQ multiplex PCR; TCRdb's copy keeps in-frame clones and lacks some. The table shows 300,000 to 350,000 clones, with 70% to 90% occurring only once. Study findings and constraints: Recipients given vaccine exceeded placebo recipients in spike-specific TCR breadth.

This material consisted of peripheral blood, taken in a trial of Ad26.COV2.S vaccine versus placebo. This chain connects TRBV19 to TRBJ1-4; 8 nucleotides agree with TRBD1. The clonotype comes from a person between 18 and 59 years old who received the Ad26.COV2.S COVID-19 vaccine or a placebo. The CDR3 sequence is CASSPHPGTGREKLFF. The CDR3 bases are TGTGCCAGTAGTCCCCACCCCGGGACAGGTCGGGAAAAACTGTTTTTT.